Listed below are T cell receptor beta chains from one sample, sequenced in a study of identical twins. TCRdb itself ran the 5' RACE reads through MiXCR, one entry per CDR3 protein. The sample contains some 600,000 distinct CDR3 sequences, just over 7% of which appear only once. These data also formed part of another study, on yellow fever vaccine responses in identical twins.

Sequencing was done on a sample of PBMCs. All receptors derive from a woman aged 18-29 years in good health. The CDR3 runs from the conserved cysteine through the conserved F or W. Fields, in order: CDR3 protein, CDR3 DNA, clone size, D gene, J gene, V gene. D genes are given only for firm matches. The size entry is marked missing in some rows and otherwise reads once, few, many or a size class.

CASSEMAGLSTDTQYF | TGTGCCAGCAGTGAAATGGCAGGCCTTAGCACAGATACGCAGTATTTT | . | . | TRBJ2-3 | TRBV2
CASSLNLGQGLTGELFF | TGCGCCAGCAGCTTGAATCTGGGGCAGGGCCTCACCGGGGAGCTGTTTTTT | many | . | TRBJ2-2 | TRBV5-1
CATSDGYGNNEKLFF | TGTGCCACCAGTGATGGGTACGGAAATAATGAAAAACTGTTTTTT | . | . | TRBJ1-4 | TRBV24-1
CASSSIAGGHTGELFF | TGTGCCAGCAGCTCGATAGCGGGAGGCCACACCGGGGAGCTGTTTTTT | . | TRBD2 | TRBJ2-2 | TRBV11-2
CASSQEGRTDTQYF | TGCGCCAGCAGCCAGGAGGGTCGCACAGATACGCAGTATTTT | few | . | TRBJ2-3 | TRBV4-1
CSKRLAGVRETQYF | TGCAGTAAGAGACTAGCGGGGGTAAGGGAGACCCAGTACTTC | . | TRBD2 | TRBJ2-5 | TRBV20-1
CASSENSGEQFF | TGCGCCAGCAGTGAGAATAGCGGTGAACAGTTCTTC | many | . | TRBJ2-1 | TRBV10-1
CSTLAGDGGTQYF | TGCAGCACACTAGCGGGAGATGGGGGTACGCAGTATTTT | . | TRBD2 | TRBJ2-3 | TRBV29-1
CASRGGGRPPYEQYF | TGTGCCAGCCGGGGAGGCGGGAGGCCACCCTACGAGCAGTACTTC | . | TRBD2 | TRBJ2-7 | TRBV12-3/TRBV12-4
CSARDSGQGGQPQHF | TGCAGTGCTAGAGATTCGGGACAGGGGGGTCAGCCCCAGCATTTT | . | TRBD1 | TRBJ1-5 | TRBV20-1
CASSLGGTPGGNTIYF | TGTGCCAGCAGCTTAGGCGGGACGCCGGGCGGAAACACCATATATTTT | many | . | TRBJ1-3 | TRBV7-2
CASSSGQGPLHF | TGTGCCAGCAGCTCGGGACAGGGCCCCCTCCACTTT | . | TRBD1 | TRBJ1-6 | TRBV7-3
CASSYSAGVTGELFF | TGTGCCAGCAGTTACTCAGCGGGAGTAACCGGGGAGCTGTTTTTT | . | TRBD2 | TRBJ2-2 | TRBV6-5